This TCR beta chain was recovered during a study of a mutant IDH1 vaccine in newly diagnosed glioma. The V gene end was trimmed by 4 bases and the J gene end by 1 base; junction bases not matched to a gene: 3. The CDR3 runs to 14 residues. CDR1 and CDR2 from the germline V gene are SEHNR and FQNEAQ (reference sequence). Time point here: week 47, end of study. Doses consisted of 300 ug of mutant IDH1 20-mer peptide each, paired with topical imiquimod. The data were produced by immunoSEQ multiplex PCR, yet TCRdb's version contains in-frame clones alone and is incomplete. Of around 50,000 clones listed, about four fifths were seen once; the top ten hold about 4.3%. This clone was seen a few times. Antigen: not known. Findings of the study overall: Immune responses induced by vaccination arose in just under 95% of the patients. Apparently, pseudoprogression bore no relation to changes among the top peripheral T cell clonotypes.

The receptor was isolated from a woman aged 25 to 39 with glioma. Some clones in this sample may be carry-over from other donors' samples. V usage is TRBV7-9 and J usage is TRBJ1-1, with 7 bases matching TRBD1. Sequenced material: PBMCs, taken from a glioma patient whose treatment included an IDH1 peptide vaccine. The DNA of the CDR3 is TGTGCCAGCAGCTGGACAGGACGGAACACTGAAGCTTTCTTT. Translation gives CASSWTGRNTEAFF.